This T cell receptor (beta chain) is drawn from a study of CD8 T cells in ankylosing spondylitis. Study-level findings and limits: In ankylosing spondylitis blood, a motif of 7 to 9 highly homologous TCR beta variants appeared characteristic. Significant enrichment of disease-linked clones was reportedly seen in matched ankylosing spondylitis synovial fluid.

Germline CDR1 and CDR2: ENHRY and SYGVKD. The V and J ends lost 0 bases and 8 bases respectively, with 10 bases between them. The length of the CDR3 is 13 residues. This clonotype has only a few counts. What it binds is not known. TCRdb reprocessed the 5' RACE reads via MiXCR and lists one record per CDR3 protein. The sample has hundreds of thousands of distinct CDR3 sequences, about 12% seen once. The sequence came from a male donor with ankylosing spondylitis. Sequencing was performed on blood, either unsorted or a sorted T cell fraction (not recorded which). V usage is TRBV10-3 and J usage is TRBJ1-2; D remains unclear. CDR3 nucleotides: TGTGCCATCAGTGAGTCGCGGCGCGGGGGCTACACCTTC. Its translation is CAISESRRGGYTF.